This T cell receptor beta chain is from a study of T cell responses to AZD1222 COVID-19 vaccine. Generated by immunoSEQ multiplex PCR, the TCRdb table keeps only in-frame clones and is missing some. The sample carries approximately 150,000 clones, 90% to 95% recorded once. The source was peripheral blood, collected 28 days after the second AZD1222 dose. The sequence was collected from an adult who received the AZD1222 COVID-19 vaccine.

In nucleotides, the CDR3 is TGTGCCAGCAGTTTATTTAGGACAGGGGCTCAGCCCCAGCATTTT. Protein product: CASSLFRTGAQPQHF. The chain couples TRBV28 to TRBJ1-5, with 9 bases fitting TRBD1. Germline-derived CDR1 and CDR2 are MDHEN and SYDVKM. The trim removed 1 base at V and 6 bases at J, leaving 4 bases unmatched. CDR3 length equals 15 residues.